The rows below give T cell receptor beta chains drawn from one sample of a study of T-cell memory formation after mild COVID-19. TCRdb called the 5' RACE reads again in MiXCR, with one record for every CDR3 protein. In the table there are 410,000 or so distinct CDR3 sequences, about a quarter of which are singletons. Specimen: PBMCs or a T cell subset sorted from them (not recorded which). These receptors all stem from an adult woman who had mild COVID-19 (a few samples of this study predate the infection). Cell type and time point are not known. CDR3s include the opening cysteine and the closing phenylalanine or tryptophan. A D gene is named only where the DNA matches it firmly. A row's size may be missing; if present it is once, few, many or a size class.

v_gene	j_gene	abundance	d_gene	CDR3aa	CDR3nt
TRBV6-5	TRBJ2-7	few	.	CASSFALTYEQYF	TGTGCCAGCAGTTTCGCGCTAACCTACGAGCAGTACTTC
TRBV21-1	TRBJ2-7	.	.	CASSTTQYGQYF	TGTGCCAGCAGCACCACTCAATACGGGCAGTACTTC
TRBV28	TRBJ2-7	.	.	CASSFRETNEQYF	TGTGCCAGCAGTTTCAGGGAAACGAACGAGCAGTACTTC
TRBV7-6	TRBJ2-5	.	.	CASSLGGSETQYF	TGTGCCAGCAGCTTAGGGGGGAGCGAGACCCAGTACTTC
TRBV12-3/TRBV12-4	TRBJ1-5	.	.	CASSFLSIGQPQHF	TGTGCCAGCAGTTTTCTCAGTATCGGTCAGCCCCAGCATTTT
TRBV19	TRBJ2-7	.	.	CASSSSGTQTYEQYF	TGTGCCAGTAGTAGTTCCGGGACTCAGACCTACGAGCAGTACTTC
TRBV5-6	TRBJ2-3	.	.	CASSLEPPGVLDTQYF	TGTGCCAGCAGCTTGGAGCCTCCTGGGGTACTAGATACGCAGTATTTT
TRBV27	TRBJ2-3	.	.	CASSLAKLRTDTQYF	TGTGCCAGCAGTTTAGCAAAACTTAGGACAGATACGCAGTATTTT
TRBV6-5	TRBJ1-2	.	.	CASSPQGRAHPVFYGYTF	TGTGCCAGCAGCCCGCAAGGAAGGGCCCACCCTGTTTTCTATGGCTACACCTTC
TRBV5-1	TRBJ2-3	many	TRBD2	CASSLGLAGDTDTQYF	TGCGCCAGCAGCTTGGGTCTAGCGGGGGACACAGATACGCAGTATTTT
TRBV12-3/TRBV12-4	TRBJ1-4	.	TRBD1	CASSHRTGREKLFF	TGTGCCAGCAGCCACCGGACAGGGCGCGAAAAACTGTTTTTT
TRBV5-4	TRBJ2-1	.	TRBD1	CASSLGGQGPPQQFF	TGTGCCAGCAGCTTGGGCGGACAGGGGCCTCCACAGCAGTTCTTC
TRBV5-5	TRBJ2-5	.	.	CASSLHGTVVQETQYF	TGTGCCAGCAGTTTGCACGGGACGGTGGTCCAAGAGACCCAGTACTTC
TRBV19	TRBJ2-7	.	TRBD1	CASSNLPRDRQYF	TGTGCCAGTAGTAACCTCCCCCGGGACAGGCAGTACTTC
TRBV12-3/TRBV12-4	TRBJ2-5	.	TRBD1	CASSWDRGIETQYF	TGTGCCAGCAGTTGGGACAGGGGTATAGAGACCCAGTACTTC
TRBV5-1	TRBJ2-6	few	.	CASTGGPTAGANVLTF	TGCGCCAGCACCGGGGGTCCGACAGCTGGGGCCAACGTCCTGACTTTC
TRBV2	TRBJ1-2	.	TRBD1	CASSPTGAGGYTF	TGTGCCAGCAGCCCGACAGGGGCGGGTGGCTACACCTTC
TRBV27	TRBJ2-5	.	.	CASSFPGMETQYF	TGTGCCAGCAGTTTTCCAGGGATGGAGACCCAGTACTTC
TRBV6-5	TRBJ1-4	.	.	CASSYNSATNEKLFF	TGTGCCAGCAGTTACAACTCTGCAACTAATGAAAAACTGTTTTTT
TRBV9	TRBJ1-1	.	.	CASSARGSKNTEAFF	TGTGCCAGCAGCGCCCGGGGGAGTAAGAACACTGAAGCTTTCTTT
TRBV7-2	TRBJ1-1	few	.	CASSVVRLPVEAFF	TGTGCCAGCAGCGTTGTACGGTTACCCGTTGAAGCTTTCTTT
TRBV5-1	TRBJ2-3	few	.	CASSLTGQDADTQYF	TGCGCCAGCAGCTTAACCGGGCAGGATGCAGATACGCAGTATTTT
TRBV5-6	TRBJ1-2	.	.	CASSLGQGYDYTF	TGTGCCAGCAGCTTGGGGCAGGGTTACGACTACACCTTC
TRBV4-1	TRBJ2-4	.	.	CASSQSRSLLAVAKNIQYF	TGCGCCAGCAGCCAATCGAGGAGTCTCTTAGCAGTAGCCAAAAACATTCAGTACTTC
TRBV7-2	TRBJ1-4	few	TRBD1	CASSSQGAREKLFF	TGTGCCAGCAGCTCTCAGGGGGCTCGAGAAAAACTGTTTTTT
TRBV7-8	TRBJ2-1	many	TRBD2	CASSLRPLAGAYNEQFF	TGTGCCAGCAGCTTAAGACCACTAGCGGGAGCATACAATGAGCAGTTCTTC
TRBV25-1	TRBJ2-3	few	TRBD1	CASSESNRGSTDTQYF	TGTGCCAGCAGTGAATCGAACAGGGGAAGCACAGATACGCAGTATTTT
TRBV5-6	TRBJ1-1	.	TRBD1	CASSSTGTGVTEAFF	TGTGCCAGCAGCTCAACCGGGACAGGGGTCACTGAAGCTTTCTTT
TRBV5-1	TRBJ2-6	.	.	CASMISGANVLTF	TGCGCCAGCATGATCTCTGGGGCCAACGTCCTGACTTTC
TRBV5-1	TRBJ1-1	.	.	CASSLGPLSMNTEAFF	TGCGCCAGCAGCTTGGGGCCCTTATCCATGAACACTGAAGCTTTCTTT
TRBV6-5	TRBJ2-5	few	TRBD2	CASSPLAGEGETQYF	TGTGCCAGCAGTCCCCTAGCGGGGGAGGGAGAGACCCAGTACTTC
TRBV12-3/TRBV12-4	TRBJ2-1	.	TRBD2	CASSLPGLAGGPLYNEQFF	TGTGCCAGCAGTTTGCCGGGACTAGCGGGAGGGCCACTCTACAATGAGCAGTTCTTC
TRBV10-3	TRBJ2-7	.	.	CAISSAQLLYEQYF	TGTGCCATCAGTTCGGCACAGCTACTTTACGAGCAGTACTTC
TRBV7-9	TRBJ1-2	.	TRBD1	CASSLEPVTGLIF	TGTGCCAGCAGCTTAGAACCGGTGACAGGGTTGATCTTC
TRBV5-1	TRBJ1-1	few	.	CASSLYISKEAFF	TGCGCCAGCAGCTTATACATCTCCAAGGAAGCTTTCTTT
TRBV7-9	TRBJ2-3	few	.	CASSLHSADTQYF	TGTGCCAGCAGCCTACACTCTGCAGATACGCAGTATTTT
TRBV5-1	TRBJ2-5	.	.	CASSLARTAVQETQYF	TGCGCCAGCAGCTTGGCCAGGACAGCGGTTCAAGAGACCCAGTACTTC
TRBV6-2/TRBV6-3	TRBJ1-1	few	TRBD1	CASSYYPGTGNTEAFF	TGTGCCAGCAGTTACTACCCCGGGACAGGGAACACTGAAGCTTTCTTT
TRBV3-1	TRBJ2-1	.	TRBD1	CASSPSPGTGQVGGTYNEQFF	TGTGCCAGCAGCCCATCCCCCGGGACAGGGCAGGTCGGGGGGACCTACAATGAGCAGTTCTTC
TRBV27	TRBJ2-3	few	.	CASGPTDTQYF	TGTGCCAGCGGTCCCACAGATACGCAGTATTTT
TRBV12-3/TRBV12-4	TRBJ2-5	.	TRBD1	CASTITTDRGFQETQYF	TGTGCCAGCACGATTACTACGGACAGGGGATTCCAAGAGACCCAGTACTTC
TRBV5-1	TRBJ2-5	few	.	CASSSRTGSETQYF	TGCGCCAGCAGCTCCCGGACGGGTTCAGAGACCCAGTACTTC
TRBV4-2	TRBJ2-3	.	.	CASSRRGTDDTQYF	TGTGCCAGCAGCCGGAGAGGCACGGATGATACGCAGTATTTT
TRBV12-3/TRBV12-4	TRBJ2-1	few	.	CASRLRGAHNEQFF	TGTGCCAGTCGCCTGAGGGGGGCCCACAATGAGCAGTTCTTC
TRBV4-3	TRBJ2-7	few	TRBD1	CASSLHYRDRGLTISGVYEQYF	TGCGCCAGCAGCCTGCATTACCGGGACAGGGGCCTAACAATTTCGGGCGTCTACGAGCAGTACTTC
TRBV5-5	TRBJ2-7	.	TRBD1	CASSLYLPGQGLWEQYF	TGTGCCAGCAGCTTGTATTTGCCGGGACAGGGTCTTTGGGAGCAGTACTTC
TRBV9	TRBJ2-6	.	.	CASSTGNSGANVLTF	TGTGCCAGCAGCACCGGGAACTCTGGGGCCAACGTCCTGACTTTC
TRBV6-2/TRBV6-3	TRBJ1-1	.	.	CASSYPPGGGTEAFF	TGTGCCAGCAGTTACCCCCCGGGGGGGGGAACTGAAGCTTTCTTT
TRBV12-3/TRBV12-4	TRBJ2-7	.	TRBD2	CATAGGYEQYF	TGTGCCACCGCGGGGGGCTACGAGCAGTACTTC
TRBV20-1	TRBJ2-7	few	.	CSARGGRRSSYEQYF	TGCAGTGCTAGAGGTGGAAGGAGGAGCTCCTACGAGCAGTACTTC
TRBV7-9	TRBJ2-7	few	.	CASSLGASYEQYF	TGTGCCAGCAGCTTAGGGGCCTCCTACGAGCAGTACTTC
TRBV7-6	TRBJ2-3	few	.	CASRGSWDTQYF	TGTGCCAGCAGAGGCTCGTGGGATACGCAGTATTTT
TRBV7-2	TRBJ2-5	.	.	CASSLLVLQETQYF	TGTGCCAGCAGCTTACTGGTACTACAAGAGACCCAGTACTTC
TRBV20-1	TRBJ1-1	.	.	CSARDISRDSAGTEAFF	TGCAGTGCTAGAGATATCAGCAGGGATAGCGCCGGGACTGAAGCTTTCTTT